This TCR beta chain appears in the sequencing data of a study of T cells in localized non-small cell lung cancer. Repertoires were generated with immunoSEQ multiplex PCR, while TCRdb's copy carries only in-frame clones and drops some. The table lists 48,000 or so clones, roughly 89% of them singletons. This CDR3 has 15 amino acids. V gave up 7 bases and J gave up 4 bases; unmatched junction bases: 6. Per germline, CDR1 MNHEY and CDR2 SMNVEV (reference sequence). Sequencing used peripheral blood, obtained before any cancer treatment. The chain recombines TRBV27 with TRBJ2-1, with 11 bases fitting TRBD2. This TCR was sampled from a male donor older than 55 with stage III squamous cell lung carcinoma. The DNA for the CDR3 is TGTGCCAGCAAAGGTAGCGGGAGGGGTTACAATGAGCAGTTCTTC. Its protein product is CASKGSGRGYNEQFF.